This T cell receptor (beta chain) was documented in a study of blood T cell repertoires in COVID-19. Study-wide context: The United States, Italy and Spain were the sources of the acute and convalescent COVID-19 samples. PBMCs, B-cell-depleted T cells, or T cells provided the cDNA or gDNA that made up the material.

How the authors handled the data: Reference gene primers were amplified, and this amplification served to estimate nucleated cell counts. Only in-frame clones appear in the TCRdb table, and some are missing; sequencing was by immunoSEQ multiplex PCR. The V and J calls and the clone size are those of that table, but D and trimming were determined from the DNA. Of around 45,000 clones listed, approximately 86% were seen once; the top ten hold roughly 15%. CDR3 length: 15 residues. The V and J ends lost 0 bases and 6 bases respectively, with 13 bases between them. Germline CDR1 reads SGHRS; CDR2 reads YFSETQ.

The source is a man aged 55-75 years with active COVID-19. The specimen was peripheral blood. The genes are TRBV5-1 and TRBJ2-1; the D gene is possibly TRBD1 (6 bases). This CDR3 is CASSLAGSTGNEQFF. For the CDR3, the DNA is TGCGCCAGCAGCTTGGCAGGGTCGACAGGCAATGAGCAGTTCTTC.